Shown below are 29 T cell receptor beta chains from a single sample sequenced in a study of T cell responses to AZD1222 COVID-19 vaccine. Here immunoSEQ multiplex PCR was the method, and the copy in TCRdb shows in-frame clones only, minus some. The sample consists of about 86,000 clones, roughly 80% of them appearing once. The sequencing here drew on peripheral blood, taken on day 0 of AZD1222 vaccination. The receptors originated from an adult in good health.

CDR3 residues: CASSEWNTEAFF. The CDR3 DNA is TGTGCCAGCAGTGAGTGGAACACTGAAGCTTTCTTT. The chain has TRBV25-1 and TRBJ1-1; D not certain. Germline lookup yields CDR1 MGHDK and CDR2 SYGVNS. This CDR3 is built from 12 residues. V was clipped by 3 bases and J by 1 base, with 3 bases between them.

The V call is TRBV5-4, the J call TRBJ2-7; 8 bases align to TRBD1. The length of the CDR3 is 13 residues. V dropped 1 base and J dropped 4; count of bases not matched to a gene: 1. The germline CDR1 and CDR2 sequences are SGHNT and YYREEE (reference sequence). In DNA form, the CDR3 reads TGTGCCAGCAGCTTGACAGGGGGGTACGAGCAGTACTTC. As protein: CASSLTGGYEQYF.

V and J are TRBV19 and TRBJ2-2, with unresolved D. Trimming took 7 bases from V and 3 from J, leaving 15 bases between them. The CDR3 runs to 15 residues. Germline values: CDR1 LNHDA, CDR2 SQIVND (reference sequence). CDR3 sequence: CASIHVGVHTGELFF. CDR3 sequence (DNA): TGTGCCAGTATCCATGTTGGGGTTCACACCGGGGAGCTGTTTTTT.

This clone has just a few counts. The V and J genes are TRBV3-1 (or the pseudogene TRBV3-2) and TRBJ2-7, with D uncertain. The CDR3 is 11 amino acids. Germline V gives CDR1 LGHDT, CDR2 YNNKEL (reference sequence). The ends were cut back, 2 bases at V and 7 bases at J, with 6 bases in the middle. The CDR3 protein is CASSQRAEQYF. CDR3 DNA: TGTGCCAGCAGCCAACGAGCGGAGCAGTACTTC.

CDR3 in DNA: TGTGCCAGCAGCTTTAGTGACAGGGCGACTGAAGCTTTCTTT. Protein: CASSFSDRATEAFF. J is TRBJ1-1 and V is TRBV5-5; 7 bases are a match to TRBD1. Germline V gives CDR1 SGHKS, CDR2 YYEKEE (reference sequence). The length of the CDR3 is 14 residues. V lost 2 bases and J lost 5; bases outside the gene matches: 6. Variable domain in full (rest from reference TRBV5-5 and TRBJ1-1): DAGVTQSPTHLIKTRGQQVTLRCSPISGHKSVSWYQQVLGQGPQFIFQYYEKEERGRGNFPDRFSARQFPNYSSELNVNALLLGDSALYLCASSFSDRATEAFFGQGTRLTVV.

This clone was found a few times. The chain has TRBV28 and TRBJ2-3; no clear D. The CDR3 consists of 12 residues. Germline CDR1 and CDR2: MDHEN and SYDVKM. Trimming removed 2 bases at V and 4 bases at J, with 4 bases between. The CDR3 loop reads CASSLIADTQYF. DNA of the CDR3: TGTGCCAGCAGTTTAATCGCAGATACGCAGTATTTT.

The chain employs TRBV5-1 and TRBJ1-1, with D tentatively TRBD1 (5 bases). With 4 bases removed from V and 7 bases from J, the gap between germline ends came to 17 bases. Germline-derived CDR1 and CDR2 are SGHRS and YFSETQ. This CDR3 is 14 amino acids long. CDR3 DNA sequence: TGCGCCAGCAGCCTTGGGACGGTCAGTATTGAAGCTTTCTTT. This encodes CASSLGTVSIEAFF.

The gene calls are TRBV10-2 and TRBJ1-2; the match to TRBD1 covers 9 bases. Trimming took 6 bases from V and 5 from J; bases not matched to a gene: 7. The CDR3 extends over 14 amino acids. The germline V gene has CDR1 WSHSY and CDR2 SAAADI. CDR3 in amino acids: CASRSTGGAYGYTF. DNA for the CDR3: TGCGCCAGCAGGTCCACAGGGGGCGCTTATGGCTACACCTTC.

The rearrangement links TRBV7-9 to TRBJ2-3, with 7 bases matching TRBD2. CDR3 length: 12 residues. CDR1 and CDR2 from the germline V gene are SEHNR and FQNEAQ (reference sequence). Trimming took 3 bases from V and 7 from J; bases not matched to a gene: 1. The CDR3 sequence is CASSFSGYTQYF. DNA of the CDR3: TGTGCCAGCAGCTTTAGCGGGTATACGCAGTATTTT.

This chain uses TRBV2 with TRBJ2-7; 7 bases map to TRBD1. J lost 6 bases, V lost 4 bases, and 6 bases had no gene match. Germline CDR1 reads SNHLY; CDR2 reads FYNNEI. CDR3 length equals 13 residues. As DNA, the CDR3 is TGTGCCAGCAGTGCGGACAGGTCATCCGAGCAGTACTTC. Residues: CASSADRSSEQYF.

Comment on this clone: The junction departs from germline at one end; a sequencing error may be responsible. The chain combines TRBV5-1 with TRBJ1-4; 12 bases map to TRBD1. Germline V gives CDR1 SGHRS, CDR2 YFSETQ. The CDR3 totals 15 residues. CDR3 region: CASSSGQGANEKLFF. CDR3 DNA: TGCGCCAGCAGCTCGGGACAGGGGGCTAACGAAAAACTGTTTTTT. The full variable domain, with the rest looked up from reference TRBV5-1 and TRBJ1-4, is KAGVTQTPRYLIKTRGQQVTLSCSPISGHRSVSWYQQTPGQGLQFLFEYFSETQRNKGNFPGRFSGRQFSNSRSEMNVSTLELGDSALYLCASSSGQGANEKLFFGSGTQLSVL.

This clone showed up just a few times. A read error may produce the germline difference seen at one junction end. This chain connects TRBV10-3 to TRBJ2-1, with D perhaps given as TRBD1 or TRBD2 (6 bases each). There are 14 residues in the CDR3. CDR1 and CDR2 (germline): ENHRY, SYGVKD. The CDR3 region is CAISDGQYRDRGIF. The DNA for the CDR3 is TGTGCCATCAGTGATGGACAGTACAGAGATCGGGGGATCTTC.

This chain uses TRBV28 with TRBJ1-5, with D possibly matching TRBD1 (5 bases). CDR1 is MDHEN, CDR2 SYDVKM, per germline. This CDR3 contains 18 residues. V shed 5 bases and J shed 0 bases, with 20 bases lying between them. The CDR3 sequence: CASSTSRGRSYSNQPQHF. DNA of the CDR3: TGTGCCAGCAGTACGAGTCGGGGGAGGAGTTATAGCAATCAGCCCCAGCATTTT.

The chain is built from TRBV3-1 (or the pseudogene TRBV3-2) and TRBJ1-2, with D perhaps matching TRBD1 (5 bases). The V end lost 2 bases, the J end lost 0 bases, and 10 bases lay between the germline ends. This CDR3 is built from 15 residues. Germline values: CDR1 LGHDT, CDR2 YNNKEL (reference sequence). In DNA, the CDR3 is TGTGCCAGCAGCCAACAGGGAACCTCTAACTATGGCTACACCTTC. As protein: CASSQQGTSNYGYTF.

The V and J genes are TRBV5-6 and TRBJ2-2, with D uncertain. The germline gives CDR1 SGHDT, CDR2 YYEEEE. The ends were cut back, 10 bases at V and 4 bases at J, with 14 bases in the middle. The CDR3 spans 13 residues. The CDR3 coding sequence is TGTGCCGGTGGCATAATGAGCACCGGGGAGCTGTTTTTT. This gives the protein CAGGIMSTGELFF.

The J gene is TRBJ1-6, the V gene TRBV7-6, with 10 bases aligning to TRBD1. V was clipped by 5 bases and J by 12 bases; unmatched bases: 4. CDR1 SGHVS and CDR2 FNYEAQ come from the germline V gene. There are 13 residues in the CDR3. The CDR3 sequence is CASSQGQGLPLHF. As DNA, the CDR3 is TGTGCCAGCAGCCAGGGACAGGGGCTACCCCTCCACTTT.

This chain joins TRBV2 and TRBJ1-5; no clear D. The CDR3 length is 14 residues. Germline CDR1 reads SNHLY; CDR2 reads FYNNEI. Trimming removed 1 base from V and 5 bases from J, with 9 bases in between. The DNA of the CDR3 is TGTGCCAGCAGTGAAGGGCTATCGGATCAGCCCCAGCATTTT. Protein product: CASSEGLSDQPQHF.

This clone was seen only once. The CDR3 spells CASTRGSGNTEAFF. For the CDR3, the DNA is TGCGCCAGCACTCGGGGTAGTGGGAACACTGAAGCTTTCTTT. The V call is TRBV5-1, the J call TRBJ1-1; unclear D gene. Germline values: CDR1 SGHRS, CDR2 YFSETQ. The CDR3 has 14 amino acids. Between the trimmed V and J ends, which lost 6 bases and 1 base, there was a span of 13 bases.

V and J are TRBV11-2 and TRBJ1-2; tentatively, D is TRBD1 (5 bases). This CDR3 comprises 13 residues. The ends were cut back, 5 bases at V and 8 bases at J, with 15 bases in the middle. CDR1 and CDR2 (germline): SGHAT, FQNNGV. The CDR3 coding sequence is TGTGCCAGCAGCCCAGGTGGGGGTTGGGGCTACACCTTC. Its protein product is CASSPGGGWGYTF.

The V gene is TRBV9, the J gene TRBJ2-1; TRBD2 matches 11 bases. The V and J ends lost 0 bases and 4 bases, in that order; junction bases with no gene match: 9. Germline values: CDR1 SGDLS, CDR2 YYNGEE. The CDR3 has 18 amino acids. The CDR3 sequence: CASSVATGGLAVYNEQFF. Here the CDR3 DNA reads TGTGCCAGCAGCGTAGCTACAGGGGGACTAGCGGTATACAATGAGCAGTTCTTC.

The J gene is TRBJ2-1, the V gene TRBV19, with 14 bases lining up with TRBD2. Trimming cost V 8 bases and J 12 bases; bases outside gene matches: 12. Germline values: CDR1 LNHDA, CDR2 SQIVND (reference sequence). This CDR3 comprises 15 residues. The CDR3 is CASRGTSGGLEGQFF. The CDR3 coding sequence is TGTGCCAGTCGAGGGACTAGCGGGGGCCTCGAAGGGCAGTTCTTC.

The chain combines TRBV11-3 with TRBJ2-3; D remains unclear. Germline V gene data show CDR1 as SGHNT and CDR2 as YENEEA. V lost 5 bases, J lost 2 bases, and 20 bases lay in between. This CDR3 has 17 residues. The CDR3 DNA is TGTGCCAGCAGCGCTGGTTCGCGGCGGATTGCCACAGATACGCAGTATTTT. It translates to CASSAGSRRIATDTQYF.

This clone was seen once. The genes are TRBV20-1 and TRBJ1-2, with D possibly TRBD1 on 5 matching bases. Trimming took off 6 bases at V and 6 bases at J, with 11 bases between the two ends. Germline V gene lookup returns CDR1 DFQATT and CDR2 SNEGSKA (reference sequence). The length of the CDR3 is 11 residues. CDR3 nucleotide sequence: TGCAGTGCCCCCACGGGACATGGCTACACCTTC. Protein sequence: CSAPTGHGYTF.

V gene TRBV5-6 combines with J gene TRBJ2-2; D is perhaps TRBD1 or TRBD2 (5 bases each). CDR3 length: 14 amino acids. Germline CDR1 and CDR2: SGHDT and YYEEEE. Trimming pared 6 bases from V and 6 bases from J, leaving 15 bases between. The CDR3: CASKQGRSPGELFF. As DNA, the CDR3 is TGTGCCAGCAAGCAGGGACGGAGCCCCGGGGAGCTGTTTTTT. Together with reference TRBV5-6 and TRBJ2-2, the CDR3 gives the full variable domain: DAGVTQSPTHLIKTRGQQVTLRCSPKSGHDTVSWYQQALGQGPQFIFQYYEEEERQRGNFPDRFSGHQFPNYSSELNVNALLLGDSALYLCASKQGRSPGELFFGEGSRLTVL.

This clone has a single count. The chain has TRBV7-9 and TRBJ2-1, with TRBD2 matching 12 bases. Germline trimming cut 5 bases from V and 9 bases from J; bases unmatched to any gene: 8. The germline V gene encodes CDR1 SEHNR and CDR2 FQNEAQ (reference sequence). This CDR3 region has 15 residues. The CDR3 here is CASSRPGLAGTEQFF. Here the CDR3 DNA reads TGTGCCAGCAGCCGGCCGGGACTAGCGGGTACTGAGCAGTTCTTC.

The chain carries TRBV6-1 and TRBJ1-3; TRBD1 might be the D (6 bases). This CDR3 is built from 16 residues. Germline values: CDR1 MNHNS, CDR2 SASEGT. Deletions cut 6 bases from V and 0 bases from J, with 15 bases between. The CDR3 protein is CASRESWDTSGNTIYF. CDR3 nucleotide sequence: TGTGCCAGCAGGGAAAGCTGGGACACCTCTGGAAACACCATATATTTT.

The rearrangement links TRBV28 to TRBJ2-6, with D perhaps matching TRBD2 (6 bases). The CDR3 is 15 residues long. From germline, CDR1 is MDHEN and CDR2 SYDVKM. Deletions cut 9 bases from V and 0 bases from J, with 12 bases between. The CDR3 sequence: CASRRVDSGANVLTF. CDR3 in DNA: TGTGCCAGTCGGAGGGTTGACTCTGGGGCCAACGTCCTGACTTTC.

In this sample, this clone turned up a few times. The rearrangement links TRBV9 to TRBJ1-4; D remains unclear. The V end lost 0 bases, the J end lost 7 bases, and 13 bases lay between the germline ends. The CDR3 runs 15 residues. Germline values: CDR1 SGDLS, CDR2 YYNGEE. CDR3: CASSVDSHATEKLFF. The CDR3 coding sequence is TGTGCCAGCAGCGTAGATAGCCACGCTACTGAAAAACTGTTTTTT.

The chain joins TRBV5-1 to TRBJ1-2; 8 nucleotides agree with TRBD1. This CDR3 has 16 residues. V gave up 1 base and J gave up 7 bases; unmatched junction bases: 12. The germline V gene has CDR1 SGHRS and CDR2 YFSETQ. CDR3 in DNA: TGCGCCAGCAGCTTGTTCCTGGACAGGGAGGAGGGTGGCTACACCTTC. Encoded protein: CASSLFLDREEGGYTF. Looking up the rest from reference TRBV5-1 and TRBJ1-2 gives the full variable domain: KAGVTQTPRYLIKTRGQQVTLSCSPISGHRSVSWYQQTPGQGLQFLFEYFSETQRNKGNFPGRFSGRQFSNSRSEMNVSTLELGDSALYLCASSLFLDREEGGYTFGSGTRLTVV.